This passage covers 28 T cell receptor beta chains from one sample sequenced in a study of radiotherapy plus CTLA-4 blockade in lung cancer. Sequencing was performed with immunoSEQ multiplex PCR; in TCRdb, only in-frame clones are kept and a portion is missing. Seen here are approximately 52,000 clones, roughly 77% observed once, and the top ten hold 7.5% to 9.5%. The material sequenced was peripheral blood, taken from a patient treated with radiotherapy plus ipilimumab. These receptors originate from a human donor with non-small cell lung cancer who had a complete response to radiotherapy plus ipilimumab.

The rearrangement links TRBV6-5 to TRBJ2-1; D might be TRBD2 (5 bases). CDR3 length: 15 amino acids. Germline V lookup: CDR1 MNHEY, CDR2 SVGAGI. The V gene lost 2 bases and the J gene lost 7 bases, with 15 bases spanning the gap. CDR3 sequence reads: CASSYLGTRENEQFF. The CDR3 DNA sequence: TGTGCCAGCAGTTACCTGGGAACACGGGAAAATGAGCAGTTCTTC.

The CDR3 here is CASSLGQGQSYEQYF. The CDR3 bases are TGTGCCAGCAGCTTAGGCCAGGGACAGTCCTACGAGCAGTACTTC. The chain employs TRBV11-3 and TRBJ2-7, with TRBD1 identical over 7 bases. CDR3 length equals 15 residues. Losses at the gene ends were 1 base for V and 1 base for J; bases not matched to a gene: 4. CDR1 is SGHNT and CDR2 is YENEEA in the germline V gene.

V gene TRBV7-8 combines with J gene TRBJ2-1; a weak D match, TRBD1 (5 bases). Trimming shortened V by 3 bases and J by 6 bases, and 12 bases separated the two germline ends. The CDR3 length is 14 residues. Germline V gene data show CDR1 as SGHVS and CDR2 as FQNEAQ. The CDR3 here is CASSFQGFSNEQFF. In DNA, the CDR3 is TGTGCCAGCAGCTTTCAGGGATTTTCCAATGAGCAGTTCTTC.

The J gene is TRBJ2-7, the V gene TRBV7-2; 10 bases are shared with TRBD1. CDR3 length: 13 amino acids. Germline V CDR1 and CDR2: SGHTA, FQGNSA. The V segment lost 5 bases and the J segment 5 bases; nucleotides outside the gene matches: 3. CDR3 bases: TGTGCCAGCAGCGAAGACAGGGGGCACGAGCAGTACTTC. It translates to CASSEDRGHEQYF.

This clone appeared a single time. This CDR3 is CASRPTGGHVLSYTF. CDR3 sequence (DNA): TGTGCCAGCAGACCTACAGGGGGACACGTGCTGAGCTACACCTTC. The gene calls are TRBV6-6 and TRBJ1-2; TRBD1 matches 8 bases. The V gene's germline CDR1 is MNHNY and CDR2 SVGAGI (reference sequence). The V and J ends lost 6 bases and 9 bases, in that order; junction bases with no gene match: 15. This CDR3 has 15 residues.

This clone was seen more than once but under ten times. The V and J genes are TRBV10-2 and TRBJ1-5; D gene unclear. This CDR3 region has 12 residues. Trimming took off 4 bases at V and 5 bases at J, with 6 bases between the two ends. The germline gives CDR1 WSHSY, CDR2 SAAADI. The CDR3 DNA follows: TGCGCCAGCAGTGCCGAGTATCAGCCCCAGCATTTT. Translation gives CASSAEYQPQHF.

The V gene is TRBV5-6, the J gene TRBJ2-7; the match to TRBD2 covers 12 bases. Unmatched junction bases numbered 0, after V lost 3 bases and J lost 2 bases. The CDR3 has 14 amino acids. CDR1 and CDR2 from the germline V gene are SGHDT and YYEEEE. CDR3 in DNA: TGTGCCAGCAGCTGGACTAGCGGGGCCTACGAGCAGTACTTC. Translation gives CASSWTSGAYEQYF. Based on the CDR3 plus reference TRBV5-6 and TRBJ2-7, the full variable domain is DAGVTQSPTHLIKTRGQQVTLRCSPKSGHDTVSWYQQALGQGPQFIFQYYEEEERQRGNFPDRFSGHQFPNYSSELNVNALLLGDSALYLCASSWTSGAYEQYFGPGTRLTVT.

This clone was detected only a few times. The chain couples TRBV4-1 to TRBJ1-2; D not resolved. The CDR3 covers 17 residues. The germline V and J ends were trimmed by 5 bases and 1 base, with 20 bases remaining between them. Per germline, CDR1 MGHRA and CDR2 YSYEKL. Here the CDR3 reads CASSAVASRRGNYGYTF. DNA for the CDR3: TGCGCCAGCAGCGCGGTGGCCAGCCGGCGGGGTAACTATGGCTACACCTTC.

The gene calls are TRBV4-3 and TRBJ2-2, with D possibly matching TRBD2 (6 bases). This CDR3 has 15 residues. Germline CDR1 is LGHNA and CDR2 is YSLEER. Trimming took 3 bases from V and 4 from J, leaving 12 bases between them. CDR3 region: CASSQGTAGTGELFF. CDR3 coding DNA: TGCGCCAGCAGCCAGGGCACAGCGGGCACCGGGGAGCTGTTTTTT.

This clone was found a few times. V is TRBV6-6 and J is TRBJ2-5, with a weak D call TRBD1 (7 bases). TRBJ2-7 explains the end of the DNA better; the J call may be wrong. The CDR3 is 14 residues long. Germline V gives CDR1 MNHNY, CDR2 SVGAGI (reference sequence). The CDR3 DNA follows: TGTGCCAGCAGTTACCCGCAGGGGGGCAACGAGCAGTACTTC. Amino acids: CASSYPQGGNEQYF.

This clone was observed a handful of times. The chain has TRBV19 and TRBJ1-2; a weak D match, TRBD1 (5 bases). V dropped 5 bases and J dropped 5 bases, with 12 bases sitting between them. Germline V gene sequence: CDR1 LNHDA, CDR2 SQIVND (reference sequence). The CDR3 covers 13 residues. CDR3 DNA sequence: TGTGCCAGTAGTGCCGGGACTCTATATGGCTACACCTTC. Protein product: CASSAGTLYGYTF.

This chain uses TRBV19 with TRBJ2-4; the match to TRBD2 covers 7 bases. The J segment lost 3 bases and the V segment lost 0 bases, leaving 5 bases of the junction unmatched. Germline values: CDR1 LNHDA, CDR2 SQIVND (reference sequence). The CDR3 is 16 amino acids. The CDR3 loop is CASSIDGGGVKNIQYF. CDR3 DNA: TGTGCCAGTAGTATAGATGGGGGGGGTGTCAAAAACATTCAGTACTTC.

V gene TRBV6-5 combines with J gene TRBJ1-2; possibly TRBD1 for D (6 bases). Trimming removed 4 bases from V and 2 bases from J, with 17 bases in between. Germline CDR1 is MNHEY and CDR2 is SVGAGI. The CDR3 totals 16 residues. The CDR3 DNA reads as TGTGCCAGCAGTTTTCTCTCGCTAGGACAGAACTATGGCTACACCTTC. This sequence encodes CASSFLSLGQNYGYTF.

V usage is TRBV9 and J usage is TRBJ2-5; 11 nucleotides agree with TRBD2. In germline, CDR1 is SGDLS, CDR2 YYNGEE. The CDR3 has 15 amino acids. The V and J ends lost 2 bases and 4 bases, in that order; junction bases with no gene match: 4. The CDR3 spells CASSVGLAGGETQYF. CDR3 nucleotide sequence: TGTGCCAGCAGCGTTGGGCTAGCGGGAGGAGAGACCCAGTACTTC.

The chain recombines TRBV5-1 with TRBJ1-1, with 10 bases matching TRBD1. Germline-derived CDR1 and CDR2 are SGHRS and YFSETQ. The CDR3 loop spans 16 amino acids. V trimming: 0 bases; J trimming: 0 bases; junction bases outside the gene matches: 2. The CDR3 DNA sequence: TGCGCCAGCAGCTTGGACGGGACAGGGGTGAACACTGAAGCTTTCTTT. As protein: CASSLDGTGVNTEAFF.

The V and J genes are TRBV2 and TRBJ2-5; 10 nucleotides agree with TRBD2. This CDR3 comprises 16 residues. Germline CDR1 SNHLY, CDR2 FYNNEI. The trim removed 5 bases at V and 1 base at J, leaving 7 bases unmatched. The CDR3 loop is CASSQVIAGGQETQYF. CDR3 coding DNA: TGTGCCAGCAGTCAAGTGATAGCGGGGGGCCAAGAGACCCAGTACTTC.

The gene calls are TRBV4-1 and TRBJ2-5, with TRBD2 matching 9 bases. Trimming cost V 4 bases and J 5 bases; bases outside gene matches: 2. The CDR3 is 13 amino acids. CDR1 is MGHRA and CDR2 is YSYEKL in the germline V gene. Here the CDR3 reads CASSRLAEETQYF. CDR3 nucleotide sequence: TGCGCCAGCAGCCGACTAGCGGAGGAGACCCAGTACTTC.

This chain uses TRBV7-5 with TRBJ2-3; the tabulated D call, TRBD2, remains unverified against the DNA. TRBV7-5 is a pseudogene segment. The CDR3 spans 13 residues. The CDR3 region has the DNA TGTGCCAGAAGCCGAGCCCTTGAGGGTACGCAGTATTTT. The encoded protein is CARSRALEGTQYF.

This clone was observed a few times. This chain uses TRBV2 with TRBJ2-1, with 7 bases that match TRBD2. The germline V gene has CDR1 SNHLY and CDR2 FYNNEI. The CDR3 loop spans 15 amino acids. V was clipped by 7 bases and J by 3 bases; unmatched bases: 9. The CDR3 here is CASTVAGLVYNEQFF. The CDR3 DNA is TGTGCCAGCACCGTAGCGGGCCTAGTCTACAATGAGCAGTTCTTC.

This clone was seen only a few times. The rearrangement uses TRBV27 and TRBJ2-7, with TRBD1 matching over 7 bases. V lost 3 bases and J lost 3; bases outside the gene matches: 8. The CDR3 contains 15 residues. Per the germline V gene, CDR1 is MNHEY and CDR2 is SMNVEV (reference sequence). CDR3 nucleotide sequence: TGTGCCAGCAGTTTCGGTCCAGGGGGATACTACGAGCAGTACGTC. This sequence encodes CASSFGPGGYYEQYV.

The chain recombines TRBV19 with TRBJ2-5; unclear D gene. V lost 3 bases, J lost 2 bases, and 16 bases lay in between. Per the germline V gene, CDR1 is LNHDA and CDR2 is SQIVND (reference sequence). This CDR3 has 16 residues. CDR3 sequence: CASSIWADPTQETQYF. CDR3 nucleotides: TGTGCCAGTAGTATTTGGGCAGACCCAACTCAAGAGACCCAGTACTTC.

This rearrangement joins TRBV4-1 to TRBJ2-1; TRBD2 agrees at 7 bases. Germline V gene data show CDR1 as MGHRA and CDR2 as YSYEKL. The V and J ends lost 1 base and 8 bases, in that order; junction bases with no gene match: 5. The CDR3 is made up of 14 amino acids. Written as DNA, the CDR3 is TGCGCCAGCAGCCAAGTTGCGGGGGAATATGAGCAGTTCTTC. Translating it yields CASSQVAGEYEQFF.

The CDR3 DNA follows: TGTGCCAGCAGTCGAGGACTCGTCAATCAGCCCCAGCATTTT. Translating gives CASSRGLVNQPQHF. This rearrangement joins TRBV7-2 to TRBJ1-5; D not resolved. The germline V gene has CDR1 SGHTA and CDR2 FQGNSA. V was pared by 6 bases and J by 3 bases, with 12 bases between. The CDR3 length is 14 residues.

This rearrangement joins TRBV4-1 to TRBJ2-3; TRBD1 matches 8 bases. This CDR3 is 16 amino acids long. The V and J ends lost 3 bases and 1 base, in that order; junction bases with no gene match: 6. Per the germline V gene, CDR1 is MGHRA and CDR2 is YSYEKL. CDR3 sequence (DNA): TGCGCCAGCAGCCACGTAACAGGGGGAGGCACAGATACGCAGTATTTT. Translation: CASSHVTGGGTDTQYF.

The chain joins TRBV7-6 to TRBJ2-7, with D perhaps matching TRBD1 (5 bases). V dropped 1 base and J dropped 2 bases, with 9 bases sitting between them. CDR3 size: 14 residues. The germline gives CDR1 SGHVS, CDR2 FNYEAQ. The CDR3 protein is CASSLGGPTYEQYV. The CDR3 DNA is TGTGCCAGCAGCTTAGGGGGCCCTACCTACGAGCAGTACGTC.

The chain links TRBV6-1 to TRBJ1-3, with 8 bases lining up with TRBD1. CDR3 length: 16 amino acids. Per germline, CDR1 MNHNS and CDR2 SASEGT. V lost 2 bases to trimming and J lost 4 bases; unmatched junction nucleotides: 7. This CDR3 reads CASSERGQGWGNTIYF. The CDR3 region has the DNA TGTGCCAGCAGTGAACGTGGACAGGGTTGGGGAAACACCATATATTTT.

This clone has more than one count but fewer than ten. V and J are TRBV5-1 and TRBJ2-5; D may be TRBD1 (6 bases). The V gene's germline CDR1 is SGHRS and CDR2 YFSETQ. Trimming stripped 4 bases from V and 3 bases from J, with 10 bases between. This CDR3 spans 13 amino acids. The CDR3 nucleotides read TGCGCCAGCAGCCCCGCAGGGGAAGAGACCCAGTACTTC. Its translation: CASSPAGEETQYF.

The chain uses TRBV5-1 and TRBJ2-5; 7 bases line up with TRBD1. CDR3 size: 15 residues. The trim removed 4 bases at V and 1 base at J, leaving 7 bases unmatched. The germline gives CDR1 SGHRS, CDR2 YFSETQ. CDR3 DNA: TGCGCCAGCAGCCATACAGGGGATGTCCAAGAGACCCAGTACTTC. Protein product: CASSHTGDVQETQYF.